Listed below are T cell receptor beta chains from one sample, sequenced in a study of post-analysis software for immune sequencing data. TCRdb reprocessed the PCR reads with MiXCR, giving one entry per CDR3 protein. This sample has 550,000 to 700,000 distinct CDR3 sequences, with 44% found just once. What was sequenced was blood. All receptors come from a girl aged 5 to 17 with multiple sclerosis. CDR3s include the opening cysteine and the closing phenylalanine or tryptophan. The order of the fields is J gene, V gene, CDR3 length, CDR3 protein.

>TRBJ1-4|TRBV27|14
CASSLQRSGEKLFF
>TRBJ2-1|TRBV20-1|15
CSARDPGVSYNEQFF
>TRBJ2-1|TRBV20-1|15
CSARPSGRARNEQFF
>TRBJ2-7|TRBV4-2|21
CASSQVGNSGRAFASSYEQYF
>TRBJ2-5|TRBV7-3|12
CASSRSTGEQYF
>TRBJ2-7|TRBV7-9|15
CASSPIQGATYEQYF
>TRBJ2-7|TRBV7-9|16
CASSIPSKEGSLEQYF
>TRBJ2-1|TRBV12-3/TRBV12-4|15
CASSKREGGDNEQFF
>TRBJ2-5|TRBV5-6|15
CASSLSQGARETQYF
>TRBJ2-1|TRBV20-1|11
CSASLENEQFF
>TRBJ2-7|TRBV3-1|13
CASSLRTYYEQYF
>TRBJ2-1|TRBV12-3/TRBV12-4|13
CASSLSSSYEQFF
>TRBJ2-7|TRBV6-1|14
CASRRGQGRQEQYF
>TRBJ2-4|TRBV5-1|18
CASSLVSGGAVAKNIQYF
>TRBJ1-2|TRBV6-5|13
CASSYVPTHGYTF
>TRBJ2-3|TRBV10-3|15
CAISESKGSTDTQYF
>TRBJ2-5|TRBV6-5|13
CASSNRDQETQYF
>TRBJ2-4|TRBV24-1|18
CATSVPRRWVLAKNIQYF
>TRBJ1-5|TRBV29-1|13
CSVRSGINQPQHF
>TRBJ2-3|TRBV12-3/TRBV12-4|15
CASTQGGLYTDTQYF
>TRBJ2-3|TRBV12-3/TRBV12-4|12
CVATPSTDTQYF
>TRBJ2-5|TRBV12-3/TRBV12-4|13
CASSSRGRETQYF
>TRBJ2-7|TRBV9|14
CASSKVGGSYEQYF
>TRBJ2-7|TRBV18|16
CASSPRNGFSSYEQYF
>TRBJ2-1|TRBV20-1|15
CSASDASGIFDEQFF
>TRBJ2-1|TRBV7-2|14
CASSPSSDRNEQFF
>TRBJ1-5|TRBV27|12
CASSTGNQPQHF
>.|TRBV5-1|15
CASSLGVGGSDEQYF
>.|TRBV12-3/TRBV12-4|17
CASSFYPVKGAKNIQYF
>TRBJ2-5|TRBV12-3/TRBV12-4|18
CASSLIWSSTGGQETQYF
>TRBJ2-5|TRBV6-5|17
CASSYRPQYPPQETQYF
>TRBJ2-1|TRBV6-5|14
CTSNRGDSYNEQFF
>TRBJ1-2|TRBV10-3|15
CAISDFQGTEDGYTF
>TRBJ1-2|TRBV7-9|13
CASTINTYYGYTF
>TRBJ1-1|TRBV15|14
CATSIRPKGTEAFF
>TRBJ2-1|TRBV20-1|13
CSARRLGLSEQFF
>TRBJ2-5|TRBV7-6|15
CASSLLGTAQETQYF
>TRBJ1-2|TRBV2|12
CASIASNYGYTF
>TRBJ2-7|TRBV6-1|16
CASSVLLRDAPYEQYF
>TRBJ2-5|TRBV7-9|14
CASSHRQGGGTQYF
>TRBJ2-2|TRBV29-1|13
CSVTGPNTGELFF
>TRBJ1-1|TRBV12-3/TRBV12-4|16
CASTTDRWFGNTEAFF